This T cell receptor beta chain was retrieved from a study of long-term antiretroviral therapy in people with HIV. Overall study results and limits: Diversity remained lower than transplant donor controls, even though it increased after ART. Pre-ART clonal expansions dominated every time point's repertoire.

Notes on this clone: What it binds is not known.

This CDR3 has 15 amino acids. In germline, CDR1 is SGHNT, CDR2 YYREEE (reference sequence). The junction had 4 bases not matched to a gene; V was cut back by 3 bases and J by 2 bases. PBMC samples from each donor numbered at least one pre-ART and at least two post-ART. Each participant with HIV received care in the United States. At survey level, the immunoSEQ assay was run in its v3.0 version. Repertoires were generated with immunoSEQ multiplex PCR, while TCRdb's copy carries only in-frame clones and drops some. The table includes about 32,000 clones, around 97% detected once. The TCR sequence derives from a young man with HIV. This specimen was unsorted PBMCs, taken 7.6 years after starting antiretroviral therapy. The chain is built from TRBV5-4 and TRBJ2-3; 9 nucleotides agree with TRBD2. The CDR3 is CASSSGLALTDTQYF. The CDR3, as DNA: TGTGCCAGCAGCTCGGGACTAGCACTCACAGATACGCAGTATTTT. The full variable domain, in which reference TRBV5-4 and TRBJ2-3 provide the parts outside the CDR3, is ETGVTQSPTHLIKTRGQQVTLRCSSQSGHNTVSWYQQALGQGPQFIFQYYREEENGRGNFPPRFSGLQFPNYSSELNVNALELDDSALYLCASSSGLALTDTQYFGPGTRLTVL.